This TCR beta chain was identified in a study of control samples from healthy donors and cancer patients. This clone was observed a handful of times. The protocol was immunoSEQ multiplex PCR, while the TCRdb copy is restricted to in-frame clones and leaves out a portion. The table records 6,000 to 8,000 clones, 76% of them present only once. Trimming removed 4 bases at V and 2 bases at J, with 18 bases between. CDR1 SGHRS and CDR2 YFSETQ come from the germline V gene. This CDR3 is 16 amino acids long. The TCR comes from a male donor with melanoma. The sample was formalin-fixed, paraffin-embedded tissue. V gene TRBV5-1 combines with J gene TRBJ1-1; D is uncertain. The chain's CDR3 is CASSPVIAPGNTEAFF. The CDR3 DNA reads TGCGCCAGCAGCCCGGTGATTGCGCCGGGAAACACTGAAGCTTTCTTT.